This T cell receptor beta chain was profiled in a study of T cell responses to AZD1222 COVID-19 vaccine. For this clone: The antigen is unknown.

Study-wide results and caveats: There were repertoire samples only from the period after the peak T cell response. The span of vaccine-associated CD4 TCRs extended across spike, with dominance at 160-218 and 743-854.

The table came from immunoSEQ multiplex PCR; TCRdb's copy has only in-frame clones and leaves some out. Among 90,000 to 150,000 clones listed, about 89% were seen once. The specimen was peripheral blood, collected on day 0 of AZD1222 vaccination. The receptor comes from an adult in good health.

CDR3 region: CASSLFQQGHYGYTF. DNA of the CDR3: TGTGCCAGCAGCTTATTCCAGCAGGGGCACTATGGCTACACCTTC. V gene TRBV7-9 combines with J gene TRBJ1-2; D is perhaps TRBD1 (6 bases). The CDR3 has 15 amino acids. Deletions cut 2 bases from V and 3 bases from J, with 13 bases between. In germline, CDR1 is SEHNR, CDR2 FQNEAQ (reference sequence).